Shown below are 6 T cell receptor beta chains from a single sample sequenced in a study of blood T cell repertoires in COVID-19. Only in-frame clones appear in the TCRdb table, and some are missing; sequencing was by immunoSEQ multiplex PCR. The data hold a few hundred thousand clones, with over 70% observed a single time. The specimen was peripheral blood. The receptors originated from a woman over 75 with acute or convalescent COVID-19.

The J gene is TRBJ2-7, the V gene TRBV4-3, with unresolved D. This CDR3 is built from 16 residues. Germline V lookup: CDR1 LGHNA, CDR2 YSLEER. Deletions cut 0 bases from V and 0 bases from J, with 12 bases between. The CDR3 DNA sequence: TGCGCCAGCAGCCAAGATGTAAAAGCGAGCTCCTACGAGCAGTACTTC. Its translation is CASSQDVKASSYEQYF.

The chain has TRBV19 and TRBJ1-1, with D maybe TRBD1 (5 bases). The CDR3 has 14 residues. Trimming cost V 4 bases and J 10 bases, with 19 bases left between them. From germline, CDR1 is LNHDA and CDR2 SQIVND (reference sequence). CDR3 residues: CASSNPGRPRGAFF. The DNA for the CDR3 is TGTGCCAGTAGTAACCCAGGGCGACCCCGAGGAGCTTTCTTT.

This chain connects TRBV10-3 to TRBJ2-1; 7 bases line up with TRBD1. The J segment lost 1 base and the V segment lost 10 bases, leaving 7 bases of the junction unmatched. Germline V gene lookup returns CDR1 ENHRY and CDR2 SYGVKD. CDR3 length: 14 amino acids. The CDR3 is CATGNRGSYNEQFF. The CDR3, as DNA: TGTGCCACCGGTAACAGGGGATCCTACAATGAGCAGTTCTTC.

V and J are TRBV19 and TRBJ1-5; the D is unclear. The germline gives CDR1 LNHDA, CDR2 SQIVND (reference sequence). CDR3 length equals 12 residues. Trimming shortened V by 5 bases and J by 4 bases, and 6 bases separated the two germline ends. CDR3 in amino acids: CASSFLNQPQHF. CDR3 coding DNA: TGTGCCAGTAGTTTTCTTAATCAGCCCCAGCATTTT.

This clone has just a few counts. The rearrangement joins TRBV2 to TRBJ1-1; D not certain. V shed 4 bases and J shed 4 bases, with 10 bases lying between them. Germline assignment: CDR1 SNHLY and CDR2 FYNNEI. The CDR3 length is 13 residues. The CDR3 nucleotides are TGTGCCAGCAGTGTGGAGACGGGCACTGAAGCTTTCTTT. Residues: CASSVETGTEAFF. Together with reference TRBV2 and TRBJ1-1, the CDR3 gives the full variable domain: EPEVTQTPSHQVTQMGQEVILRCVPISNHLYFYWYRQILGQKVEFLVSFYNNEISEKSEIFDDQFSVERPDGSNFTLKIRSTKLEDSAMYFCASSVETGTEAFFGQGTRLTVV.

This clone appeared many times. The chain employs TRBV6-5 and TRBJ1-1; TRBD1 agrees at 8 bases. The CDR3 length is 14 residues. J gave up 7 bases and V 0 bases, and 4 bases lay outside the gene matches. Looked up from germline, CDR1 is MNHEY and CDR2 is SVGAGI. The CDR3 is CASSYSIGTGEAFF. Written as DNA, the CDR3 is TGTGCCAGCAGTTACTCGATAGGGACAGGTGAAGCTTTCTTT.